These T cell receptor beta chains were read from a single sample in a study of graft-versus-host responses after intestinal transplantation. No antigens are known for them. The protocol was immunoSEQ multiplex PCR, while the TCRdb copy is restricted to in-frame clones and leaves out a portion. The sample holds roughly 110,000 clones, approximately 86% seen once. Source: unstimulated CD4+ T cells sorted from spleen or lymph node cells, taken before transplant. These receptors came from a human donor who was the organ donor for an intestinal transplant. The CDR3 runs from the conserved cysteine through the conserved F or W. A D gene is named only where the DNA matches it firmly.

v_gene	j_gene	d_gene	CDR3aa
TRBV6-1	TRBJ2-3	TRBD2	CASRTAGGTDTQYF
TRBV9	TRBJ1-5	-	CASIPGQPQHF
TRBV5-1	TRBJ1-1	TRBD1	CASSRDSMNTEAFF
TRBV19	TRBJ2-5	-	CASSIGDSGGETQYF
TRBV11-2	TRBJ2-1	TRBD2	CASSLPAGGLREQFF
TRBV6-5	TRBJ1-2	TRBD1	CASSYSDRDGYTF
TRBV10-3	TRBJ2-2	TRBD2	CAIRRGGTTGELFF
TRBV7-2	TRBJ2-7	-	CASTRSDLYEQYF
TRBV6-1	TRBJ2-5	TRBD2	CASSEVPREGHF
TRBV4-1	TRBJ2-7	TRBD2	CASSHRTSAANLLTYEQYF
TRBV4-1	TRBJ2-3	-	CASSQVSFVPDTQYF
TRBV5-6	TRBJ1-2	-	CASSSREGYGYTF
TRBV11-2	TRBJ1-1	-	CASSLDQGMNTEAFF
TRBV12-5	TRBJ2-5	-	CASGLEGGTQYF
TRBV5-1	TRBJ2-2	TRBD2	CASSSRRETSIGELFF
TRBV5-1	TRBJ2-1	TRBD2	CASRRTSGASYNEQFF
TRBV28	TRBJ1-4	-	CASSPPGHIEKLFF
TRBV29-1	TRBJ1-1	-	CSLERVGNTEAFF
TRBV10-1	TRBJ1-5	-	CASSEMGQPQHF
TRBV6-1	TRBJ2-5	TRBD2	CASSEVFSGGTNQETQYF
TRBV23-1	TRBJ1-1	TRBD1	CASSQSFRGRGTEAFF
TRBV18	TRBJ2-2	-	CASSPQRQDRNTGELFF
TRBV9	TRBJ2-2	-	CASSVDSTYLFTGELFF
TRBV6-5	TRBJ2-5	TRBD2	CASSYSLAGGRETQYF
TRBV5-1	TRBJ2-7	TRBD2	CASSLRGIAGGTPYF
TRBV27	TRBJ2-7	-	CASSLTGTRTYEQYF
TRBV19	TRBJ1-1	-	CASSTDSVNTEAFF
TRBV7-2	TRBJ2-7	TRBD1	CASSLFPGQLYEQYF
TRBV11-3	TRBJ1-6	-	CASSLGESVVGNSPLHF
TRBV6-5	TRBJ2-7	TRBD1	CASRYPGGAQYF
TRBV5-8	TRBJ1-2	-	CASSLRNTNYGYTF
TRBV9	TRBJ2-3	-	CASSGGDTQYF
TRBV18	TRBJ1-2	-	CASSPNYGYTF
TRBV7-9	TRBJ1-1	-	CASSQGQNTEAFF
TRBV11-2	TRBJ1-2	-	CASSSDGNYGYTF
TRBV5-1	TRBJ2-7	-	CASRTAYEQYF
TRBV5-1	TRBJ2-5	-	CASSLDQAGTQYF